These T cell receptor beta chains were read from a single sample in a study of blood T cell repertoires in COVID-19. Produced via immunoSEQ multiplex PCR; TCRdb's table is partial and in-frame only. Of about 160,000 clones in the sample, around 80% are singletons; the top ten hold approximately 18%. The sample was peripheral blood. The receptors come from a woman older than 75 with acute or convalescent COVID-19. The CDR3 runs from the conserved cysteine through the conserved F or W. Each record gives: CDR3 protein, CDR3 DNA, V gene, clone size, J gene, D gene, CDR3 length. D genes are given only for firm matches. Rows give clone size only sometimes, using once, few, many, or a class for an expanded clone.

CDR3aa: CASSLAAGAVTGELFF
CDR3nt: TGCGCCAGCAGCTTGGCCGCGGGCGCTGTAACCGGGGAGCTGTTTTTT
v_gene: TRBV5-1
abundance: once
j_gene: TRBJ2-2
d_gene: NA
len: 16

CDR3aa: CASSPPITGKPGNTIYF
CDR3nt: TGTGCCAGCTCACCACCGATAACAGGGAAGCCTGGAAACACCATATATTTT
v_gene: TRBV18
abundance: NA
j_gene: TRBJ1-3
d_gene: NA
len: 17

CDR3aa: CASSAPEGRVPLSGNTIYF
CDR3nt: TGTGCCAGCAGCGCGCCCGAAGGGAGGGTGCCACTCTCTGGAAACACCATATATTTT
v_gene: TRBV9
abundance: NA
j_gene: TRBJ1-3
d_gene: NA
len: 19

CDR3aa: CASSPRTGFYGYTF
CDR3nt: TGTGCCAGCAGTCCCAGGACAGGGTTTTATGGCTACACCTTC
v_gene: TRBV27
abundance: NA
j_gene: TRBJ1-2
d_gene: TRBD1
len: 14

CDR3aa: CASSFDRVGANVLTF
CDR3nt: TGCGCCAGCAGCTTTGACAGGGTCGGGGCCAACGTCCTGACTTTC
v_gene: TRBV5-1
abundance: NA
j_gene: TRBJ2-6
d_gene: TRBD1
len: 15

CDR3aa: CASSLWTSGRNEQFF
CDR3nt: TGTGCCAGCAGTCTGTGGACTAGCGGGAGGAATGAGCAGTTCTTC
v_gene: TRBV28
abundance: NA
j_gene: TRBJ2-1
d_gene: TRBD2
len: 15

CDR3aa: CATGTLNEQYF
CDR3nt: TGTGCCACGGGGACATTAAACGAGCAGTACTTC
v_gene: TRBV28
abundance: NA
j_gene: TRBJ2-7
d_gene: NA
len: 11

CDR3aa: CASSLTPGGGYTF
CDR3nt: TGTGCCAGCAGTTTAACCCCAGGCGGGGGCTACACCTTC
v_gene: TRBV27
abundance: NA
j_gene: TRBJ1-2
d_gene: NA
len: 13

CDR3aa: CASSLGGDGNQPQHF
CDR3nt: TGTGCCAGCAGTCTAGGGGGCGACGGCAATCAGCCCCAGCATTTT
v_gene: TRBV7-2
abundance: NA
j_gene: TRBJ1-5
d_gene: TRBD1
len: 15

CDR3aa: CASSGSNPTGARNGNYGYTF
CDR3nt: TGTGCCAGCAGTGGTTCCAATCCCACAGGGGCACGAAATGGTAACTATGGCTACACCTTC
v_gene: TRBV6-1
abundance: NA
j_gene: TRBJ1-2
d_gene: TRBD1
len: 20

CDR3aa: CASSSGTSYNSPLHF
CDR3nt: TGTGCCAGCAGTTCAGGAACCTCCTATAATTCACCCCTCCACTTT
v_gene: TRBV7-9
abundance: NA
j_gene: TRBJ1-6
d_gene: NA
len: 15

CDR3aa: CASSLVLAVSTDTQYF
CDR3nt: TGTGCCAGCAGCTTAGTACTAGCGGTTAGCACAGATACGCAGTATTTT
v_gene: TRBV7-2
abundance: NA
j_gene: TRBJ2-3
d_gene: TRBD2
len: 16

CDR3aa: CSVTGGVVPQYF
CDR3nt: TGCAGCGTTACAGGGGGCGTAGTGCCCCAGTATTTT
v_gene: TRBV29-1
abundance: NA
j_gene: TRBJ2-3
d_gene: TRBD1
len: 12

CDR3aa: CAIRLTGLETQYF
CDR3nt: TGTGCCATCAGGTTGACAGGGTTAGAGACCCAGTACTTC
v_gene: TRBV10-3
abundance: NA
j_gene: TRBJ2-5
d_gene: TRBD1
len: 13

CDR3aa: CASSQEVLAGGGNEQFF
CDR3nt: TGTGCCAGCAGCCAAGAGGTGCTAGCGGGAGGCGGGAATGAGCAGTTCTTC
v_gene: TRBV3-1/TRBV3-2
abundance: few
j_gene: TRBJ2-1
d_gene: TRBD2
len: 17

CDR3aa: CASSQRAGRQTDTQYF
CDR3nt: TGTGCCAGCAGTCAACGAGCGGGACGACAGACAGATACGCAGTATTTT
v_gene: TRBV2
abundance: NA
j_gene: TRBJ2-3
d_gene: TRBD2
len: 16

CDR3aa: CASSLTSGSYEQYF
CDR3nt: TGTGCCAGCAGCCTGACTAGCGGGAGCTACGAGCAGTACTTC
v_gene: TRBV3-1/TRBV3-2
abundance: NA
j_gene: TRBJ2-7
d_gene: TRBD2
len: 14

CDR3aa: CASSQGRTGTGTSPLHF
CDR3nt: TGTGCCAGCAGCCAAGGCCGGACCGGGACAGGGACTTCACCCCTCCACTTT
v_gene: TRBV3-1/TRBV3-2
abundance: NA
j_gene: TRBJ1-6
d_gene: TRBD1
len: 17

CDR3aa: CASRLPCGGLRDQPQHF
CDR3nt: TGTGCAAGTCGCCTACCATGTGGGGGGTTAAGGGATCAGCCCCAGCATTTT
v_gene: TRBV12-2
abundance: NA
j_gene: TRBJ1-5
d_gene: NA
len: 17

CDR3aa: CASSAGTAYGYTF
CDR3nt: TGTGCCAGCAGCGCCGGGACTGCCTATGGCTACACCTTC
v_gene: TRBV7-3
abundance: NA
j_gene: TRBJ1-2
d_gene: NA
len: 13

CDR3aa: CASSPLAGASTKEFF
CDR3nt: TGTGCCAGCAGCCCACTAGCGGGGGCCTCTACAAAAGAGTTCTTC
v_gene: TRBV6-4
abundance: NA
j_gene: TRBJ2-1
d_gene: TRBD2
len: 15

CDR3aa: CARGQVGGNTEAFF
CDR3nt: TGTGCCAGGGGACAGGTTGGGGGGAACACTGAAGCTTTCTTT
v_gene: TRBV2
abundance: NA
j_gene: TRBJ1-1
d_gene: TRBD1
len: 14

CDR3aa: CASSSGQGSYNEQFF
CDR3nt: TGCGCCAGCAGCTCCGGACAGGGTTCCTACAATGAGCAGTTCTTC
v_gene: TRBV5-1
abundance: NA
j_gene: TRBJ2-1
d_gene: TRBD1
len: 15

CDR3aa: CASRGLADTGELFF
CDR3nt: TGTGCCAGCAGGGGACTAGCGGATACCGGGGAGCTGTTTTTT
v_gene: TRBV7-8
abundance: NA
j_gene: TRBJ2-2
d_gene: TRBD2
len: 14

CDR3aa: CASSQSALGAPDEQFF
CDR3nt: TGTGCCAGCTCACAGTCCGCACTGGGGGCGCCGGATGAGCAGTTCTTC
v_gene: TRBV18
abundance: NA
j_gene: TRBJ2-1
d_gene: NA
len: 16

CDR3aa: CASSLAAGSKYEQYF
CDR3nt: TGTGCCAGCAGTTTGGCGGCAGGGTCCAAGTACGAGCAGTACTTC
v_gene: TRBV28
abundance: NA
j_gene: TRBJ2-7
d_gene: NA
len: 15

CDR3aa: CSALKLAGVAYEQYF
CDR3nt: TGCAGCGCCCTTAAGCTAGCGGGAGTGGCCTACGAGCAGTACTTC
v_gene: TRBV29-1
abundance: NA
j_gene: TRBJ2-7
d_gene: TRBD2
len: 15

CDR3aa: CASSPRQGAGEKLFF
CDR3nt: TGCGCCAGCAGCCCTCGACAGGGGGCCGGGGAAAAACTGTTTTTT
v_gene: TRBV5-1
abundance: few
j_gene: TRBJ1-4
d_gene: TRBD1
len: 15